This TCR beta chain was sequenced during a study of blood T cell repertoires in COVID-19. Study overall: Collection of acute and convalescent COVID-19 samples took place in the United States, Italy and Spain.

The CDR3 is 15 amino acids. CDR1 MGHDK and CDR2 SYGVNS come from the germline V gene. Trimming shortened V by 1 base and J by 0 bases, and 7 bases separated the two germline ends. The study drew participants aged about 18 to 95 years from some 23 US areas. In the original processing: Researchers report that nucleated cell counts were estimated from reference gene primer amplification. Some clones are missing from TCRdb's copy, which holds only in-frame ones; the method was immunoSEQ multiplex PCR. V, J and clone size are taken as reported in that table, and D and trimming were inferred from the DNA itself. The table lists approximately 230,000 clones, around 86% of them singletons.

This sequence was found in a man aged 35-49 years who had recovered from COVID-19. Sequencing input: PBMCs or T cells enriched from blood (not recorded which). This rearrangement joins TRBV25-1 to TRBJ1-3; D gene ambiguous. In DNA form, the CDR3 reads TGTGCCAGCAGTGAATCAGGCAGCTCTGGAAACACCATATATTTT. Protein: CASSESGSSGNTIYF.